This TCR beta chain was recorded in a study of CXCR3-negative and CXCR3-positive naive CD8 T cells. The authors prepared UMI-labeled TRB cDNA libraries by 5' RACE. For each CDR3 protein, TCRdb gives one entry from its re-call of the 5' RACE reads, without DNA. There are over 35,000 distinct CDR3 sequences in the sample, with about 2.3% held by the top ten. Study results and caveats: In naive cells, CXCR3-negative and CXCR3-positive subsets had similar TRBV-TRBJ usage; memory cells differed.

A note on this clonotype: Its specificity is unknown.

This CDR3 has 13 residues. Germline loops: CDR1 SNHLY, CDR2 FYNNEI. Each CD8+ T cell subset was flow-sorted in triplicate. Every sort contained 250,000 to 300,000 cells. CD45RO-CCR7+CD27+CD95- characterized naive CD8+ T cells. The V and J genes are TRBV2 and TRBJ2-7; lacking DNA, the TRBD1 call made by TCRdb goes unchecked. The sequenced sample was naive CXCR3- CD8+ T cells from blood. Noted subset: CD45RO-CCR7+CD27+CD95- naive CD8+ T cells lacking CXCR3 (TNR3-). This clonotype was obtained from a human donor in good health. Some clones in this sample may be carry-over from other donors' samples. The CDR3 reads CASTPGGDYEQYF.